These 20 T cell receptor beta chains were all obtained from the same sample, sequenced in a study of blood T cell repertoires in COVID-19. Data came from immunoSEQ multiplex PCR; TCRdb stores just in-frame clones and leaves some out. Of 200,000 or so clones listed, around four fifths were seen once; the top ten hold over 5%. The sequenced material came from peripheral blood. These TCRs come from a woman in her twenties or thirties with acute or convalescent COVID-19.

This clone was counted a few times. The chain combines TRBV19 with TRBJ2-5; D uncertain. V dropped 4 bases and J dropped 2 bases, with 2 bases sitting between them. Looked up from germline, CDR1 is LNHDA and CDR2 is SQIVND (reference sequence). The CDR3 spans 11 residues. In DNA form, the CDR3 reads TGTGCCAGTAGTACTCAAGAGACCCAGTACTTC. It yields the protein CASSTQETQYF. The full variable domain, in which reference TRBV19 and TRBJ2-5 provide the parts outside the CDR3, is DGGITQSPKYLFRKEGQNVTLSCEQNLNHDAMYWYRQDPGQGLRLIYYSQIVNDFQKGDIAEGYSVSREKKESFPLTVTSAQKNPTAFYLCASSTQETQYFGPGTRLLVL.

The V gene is TRBV4-1, the J gene TRBJ1-4, with 8 bases identical to TRBD1. The CDR3 covers 15 residues. V shed 7 bases, J shed 8 bases, and the junction held 12 bases outside the gene matches. Germline V lookup: CDR1 MGHRA, CDR2 YSYEKL. The CDR3 nucleotides read TGCGCCAGCACAAATGACAGGGGATCGAGGGAAAAACTGTTTTTT. Residues: CASTNDRGSREKLFF.

V gene TRBV28 combines with J gene TRBJ1-2; TRBD1 matches at 7 bases. V lost 3 bases and J lost 8; bases outside the gene matches: 12. Germline V gene data show CDR1 as MDHEN and CDR2 as SYDVKM. The CDR3 contains 15 residues. The CDR3 reads CASSFSGQLAFGYTF. The CDR3 DNA reads as TGTGCCAGCAGTTTTTCGGGACAGCTCGCGTTCGGCTACACCTTC.

The CDR3 here is CASSEASWGRGGSGQPQHF. DNA for the CDR3: TGTGCCAGCAGTGAGGCTTCGTGGGGTCGAGGGGGATCAGGGCAGCCCCAGCATTTT. The V gene is TRBV2, the J gene TRBJ1-5, with D perhaps matching TRBD1 (6 bases). The V end lost 3 bases, the J end lost 7 bases, and 28 bases lay between the germline ends. CDR3 size: 19 residues. CDR1 and CDR2 from the germline V gene are SNHLY and FYNNEI.

V is TRBV7-8 and J is TRBJ2-7; D may be TRBD2 (5 bases). Germline CDR1 is SGHVS and CDR2 is FQNEAQ. Trimming took 1 base from V and 0 from J, leaving 7 bases between them. This CDR3 region has 14 residues. CDR3 bases: TGTGCCAGCAGCTTAGAGGCGGGCTCCTACGAGCAGTACTTC. Protein: CASSLEAGSYEQYF.

This clone has only a few counts. One junction end disagrees with the germline gene, perhaps due to a read error. The gene calls are TRBV6-5 and TRBJ1-2, with D tentatively TRBD1 (6 bases). Germline CDR1 reads MNHEY; CDR2 reads SVGAGI. The CDR3 consists of 13 residues. CDR3 loop: CASIPGGSYVYTF. CDR3 DNA sequence: TGTGCCAGCATTCCGGGGGGCAGTTATGTCTACACCTTC.

The chain recombines TRBV28 with TRBJ2-7, with a weak D call TRBD1 (7 bases). Germline lookup yields CDR1 MDHEN and CDR2 SYDVKM. The CDR3 consists of 12 residues. With 3 bases removed from V and 6 bases from J, the gap between germline ends came to 9 bases. CDR3 region: CASSLEGAEQYF. The CDR3 bases are TGTGCCAGCAGTTTGGAGGGGGCCGAGCAGTACTTC.

V is TRBV6-5 and J is TRBJ2-5; no reliable D call. The germline gives CDR1 MNHEY, CDR2 SVGAGI. Trimming removed 9 bases from V and 5 bases from J, with 10 bases in between. The CDR3 sequence is 11 residues long. CDR3 sequence (DNA): TGTGCCAGTGTCTTTGGCGAGACCCAGTACTTC. It specifies CASVFGETQYF.

This rearrangement joins TRBV27 to TRBJ1-6; 9 nucleotides line up with TRBD1. The V and J ends lost 9 bases and 7 bases, in that order; junction bases with no gene match: 4. Germline V CDR1 and CDR2: MNHEY, SMNVEV (reference sequence). The CDR3 contains 13 residues. CDR3 protein: CASCGTGNSPLHF. CDR3 DNA sequence: TGTGCCAGTTGTGGGACAGGGAATTCACCCCTCCACTTT.

V and J are TRBV12-5 and TRBJ2-1; perhaps TRBD1 as D (5 bases). V shed 6 bases and J shed 7 bases, with 10 bases lying between them. Germline-derived CDR1 and CDR2 are LGHNT and FRNRAP. The CDR3 loop spans 12 amino acids. The CDR3 reads CASGPNRNEQFF. In nucleotides, the CDR3 is TGTGCTAGTGGCCCCAACAGGAATGAGCAGTTCTTC.

This chain joins TRBV5-1 and TRBJ1-1, with a tentative D call TRBD1 (5 bases). The CDR3 sequence is 11 residues long. CDR1 and CDR2 (germline): SGHRS, YFSETQ. V dropped 0 bases and J dropped 8 bases, with 5 bases sitting between them. For the CDR3, the DNA is TGCGCCAGCAGCTTGGGGACAGAAGCTTTCTTT. Protein sequence: CASSLGTEAFF.

This rearrangement joins TRBV15 to TRBJ2-1; TRBD2 might be the D (7 bases). The CDR3 extends over 15 amino acids. V dropped 0 bases and J dropped 6 bases, with 12 bases sitting between them. The germline gives CDR1 LNHNV, CDR2 YYDKDF (reference sequence). For the CDR3, the DNA is TGTGCCACCAGCAGAGATGGGGGGGCCCGCAATGAGCAGTTCTTC. Translation gives CATSRDGGARNEQFF. Full variable domain (missing parts from reference TRBV15 and TRBJ2-1): DAMVIQNPRYQVTQFGKPVTLSCSQTLNHNVMYWYQQKSSQAPKLLFHYYDKDFNNEADTPDNFQSRRPNTSFCFLDIRSPGLGDTAMYLCATSRDGGARNEQFFGPGTRLTVL.

CDR3 nucleotide sequence: TGTGCCTGGAGTGGGGAGACAGGGGGTTCAACTAATGAAAAACTGTTTTTT. Translated, it gives CAWSGETGGSTNEKLFF. The chain employs TRBV30 and TRBJ1-4; TRBD1 matches 9 bases. V dropped 1 base and J dropped 0; count of bases not matched to a gene: 6. The CDR3 runs 17 residues. Germline V gene sequence: CDR1 GTSNPN, CDR2 SVGIG (reference sequence).

This clone is a singleton in its sample. CDR3 sequence: CAISDAFPVKRGRDTDTQYF. CDR3 DNA: TGTGCCATCAGTGACGCATTCCCGGTGAAGCGGGGGCGGGACACAGATACGCAGTATTTT. The gene calls are TRBV10-3 and TRBJ2-3, with 8 bases lining up with TRBD2. This CDR3 contains 20 residues. Germline V gene sequence: CDR1 ENHRY, CDR2 SYGVKD. After removal of 3 bases from V and 2 bases from J, the junction contained 19 bases not matched to a gene.

V and J are TRBV5-4 and TRBJ1-1; 9 bases are shared with TRBD1. Trimming cost V 5 bases and J 0 bases; bases outside gene matches: 14. Germline loops: CDR1 SGHNT, CDR2 YYREEE (reference sequence). CDR3 length: 18 residues. CDR3 DNA sequence: TGTGCCAGCAGGATAGGTGGGACAGGGAGGGGCATGAACACTGAAGCTTTCTTT. This sequence encodes CASRIGGTGRGMNTEAFF. The variable domain in full, with the rest retrieved from reference TRBV5-4 and TRBJ1-1, is ETGVTQSPTHLIKTRGQQVTLRCSSQSGHNTVSWYQQALGQGPQFIFQYYREEENGRGNFPPRFSGLQFPNYSSELNVNALELDDSALYLCASRIGGTGRGMNTEAFFGQGTRLTVV.

This chain joins TRBV11-2 and TRBJ1-1, with D perhaps TRBD1 (6 bases). V was shortened by 2 bases and J by 5 bases, with 12 bases between the two germline ends. Germline V CDR1 and CDR2: SGHAT, FQNNGV. There are 14 residues in the CDR3. CDR3: CASSLQGRGTEAFF. The CDR3, as DNA: TGTGCCAGCAGCTTACAGGGGAGAGGGACTGAAGCTTTCTTT.

This chain joins TRBV13 and TRBJ2-3; D is ambiguous. There are 16 residues in the CDR3. CDR1 and CDR2 from the germline V gene are PRHDT and FYEKMQ (reference sequence). The V end was cut by 4 bases, the J end by 0 bases, with 14 bases between. CDR3 in amino acids: CASSSILGSSTDTQYF. Here the CDR3 DNA reads TGTGCCAGCAGCTCCATTCTAGGATCTAGCACAGATACGCAGTATTTT.

The chain joins TRBV15 to TRBJ2-5; 7 bases fit TRBD1. V was clipped by 0 bases and J by 5 bases; unmatched bases: 6. CDR3 size: 15 residues. Germline V CDR1 and CDR2: LNHNV, YYDKDF (reference sequence). CDR3 residues: CATSRERQGGETQYF. The CDR3 DNA sequence: TGTGCCACCAGCAGAGAAAGACAGGGTGGGGAGACCCAGTACTTC.

This clone came up once. The chain joins TRBV19 to TRBJ2-6; TRBD1 aligns across 7 bases. Germline loops: CDR1 LNHDA, CDR2 SQIVND (reference sequence). Germline trimming cut 3 bases from V and 1 base from J; bases unmatched to any gene: 6. This CDR3 is built from 17 residues. The CDR3 is CASSMGTGESGANVLTF. CDR3 nucleotides: TGTGCCAGTAGTATGGGAACAGGGGAGTCTGGGGCCAACGTCCTGACTTTC.

The chain carries TRBV4-3 and TRBJ2-1, with 8 bases aligning to TRBD2. Germline loops: CDR1 LGHNA, CDR2 YSLEER. This CDR3 comprises 16 residues. V gave up 0 bases and J gave up 1 base; unmatched junction bases: 2. In nucleotides, the CDR3 is TGCGCCAGCAGCCAAGATACGGGGGGGTCCTACAATGAGCAGTTCTTC. It yields the protein CASSQDTGGSYNEQFF.